These 8 T cell receptor beta chains were sequenced from one sample in a study of T-cell memory formation after mild COVID-19. Each CDR3 protein is one row after TCRdb ran MiXCR on the 5' RACE reads. The sample has about 310,000 distinct CDR3 sequences; roughly a fifth are singletons. The material sequenced was PBMCs or a T cell subset sorted from them (not recorded which). These TCRs come from a man younger than 35 who had mild COVID-19 (a few samples of this study predate the infection). Cell type and time point are not known.

This clonotype appeared a few times. The chain links TRBV29-1 to TRBJ2-2; 8 bases fit TRBD2. The germline V gene encodes CDR1 SQVTM and CDR2 ANQGSEA. CDR3 length: 14 residues. V dropped 7 bases and J dropped 0; count of bases not matched to a gene: 4. The CDR3 DNA is TGCAGCGGGAAGGGACTAGCGAACACCGGGGAGCTGTTTTTT. This sequence encodes CSGKGLANTGELFF.

For the CDR3, the DNA is TGCAGTGCTAGATCGAAACACCGACAGGGACAAGAGACCCAGTACTTC. Protein sequence: CSARSKHRQGQETQYF. The chain uses TRBV20-1 and TRBJ2-5, with 7 positions matching TRBD1. The ends lost 2 bases at V and 2 bases at J; junction bases unmatched: 11. The CDR3 extends over 16 amino acids. Per germline, CDR1 DFQATT and CDR2 SNEGSKA (reference sequence).

The CDR3 protein is CASTEVAKNIQYF. The CDR3 DNA is TGTGCCAGCACGGAAGTAGCCAAAAACATTCAGTACTTC. This chain links TRBV7-2 with TRBJ2-4; D call uncertain. The CDR3 length is 13 residues. Trimming removed 7 bases from V and 0 bases from J, with 7 bases in between. Germline V lookup: CDR1 SGHTA, CDR2 FQGNSA.

This clonotype was observed a handful of times. This chain joins TRBV9 and TRBJ2-7; maybe TRBD1 (5 bases). With 0 bases removed from V and 6 bases from J, the gap between germline ends came to 16 bases. Per the germline V gene, CDR1 is SGDLS and CDR2 is YYNGEE. This CDR3 spans 15 amino acids. CDR3 bases: TGTGCCAGCAGCGTAGTGGCAGGGTGGCCGAGCGAGCAGTACTTC. Protein product: CASSVVAGWPSEQYF.

This clonotype was found a few times. J is TRBJ1-5 and V is TRBV12-3 or TRBV12-4; 9 positions match TRBD1. V gave up 5 bases and J gave up 5 bases; unmatched junction bases: 4. The CDR3 totals 14 residues. The CDR3 bases are TGTGCCAGCAGTAGGACAGGGGTCCATCAGCCCCAGCATTTT. As protein: CASSRTGVHQPQHF.

The chain joins TRBV10-3 to TRBJ2-3; D perhaps matches TRBD2 (6 bases). CDR1 and CDR2 (germline): ENHRY, SYGVKD. The CDR3 consists of 15 residues. Trimming shortened V by 6 bases and J by 3 bases, and 16 bases separated the two germline ends. The CDR3 reads CAISVSGRRTDTQYF. In DNA form, the CDR3 reads TGTGCCATCAGCGTTAGCGGACGGCGGACAGATACGCAGTATTTT.

This clonotype was observed a few times. The chain joins TRBV7-2 to TRBJ2-2; D remains ambiguous. CDR3 length equals 13 residues. CDR1 SGHTA and CDR2 FQGNSA come from the germline V gene. Trimming left V 6 bases short and J 2 bases short, with 7 bases between. CDR3 bases: TGTGCCAGCAGTCACAGCAACACCGGGGAGCTGTTTTTT. Translation gives CASSHSNTGELFF.

There are a few counts of this clonotype. V gene TRBV29-1 combines with J gene TRBJ1-1; unclear D gene. Trimming pared 1 base from V and 1 base from J, leaving 10 bases between. This CDR3 is built from 14 residues. In germline, CDR1 is SQVTM, CDR2 ANQGSEA. The CDR3, as DNA: TGCAGCGTTGAAGGCCGGGCCCAGAACACTGAAGCTTTCTTT. It yields the protein CSVEGRAQNTEAFF.